The rows below give T cell receptor beta chains drawn from one sample of a study of T-cell reconstitution after alpha-beta-depleted transplantation in children. In TCRdb, the PCR reads were re-called with MiXCR into one record per CDR3 protein. This sample carries about 240,000 distinct CDR3 sequences, 25% of them seen once, and the ten largest clones take 2.6%. The sequences come from PBMCs, collected before TCRalphabeta/CD19-depleted stem cell transplant. These receptors all stem from a girl aged 2 to 9 with Fanconi anemia, due to receive a stem cell transplant. Each CDR3 is given with its conserved first and last residue. A D gene is named only where the DNA matches it firmly. Rows may omit the clone size; those that give it use once, few, many or a size class.

abundance	j_gene	v_gene	d_gene	CDR3nt	CDR3aa
few	TRBJ2-3	TRBV6-2/TRBV6-3	NA	TGTGCCAGCAGCCCGGGACCCTACACAGATACGCAGTATTTT	CASSPGPYTDTQYF
NA	TRBJ1-5	TRBV6-2/TRBV6-3	NA	TGTGCCAGCAGTTACCACGATGGGAATCAGCCCCAGCATTTT	CASSYHDGNQPQHF
few	TRBJ2-7	TRBV4-1	TRBD2	TGCGCCAGCAGCCAAGACGGGCGGGGGGTCGAGCAGTACTTC	CASSQDGRGVEQYF
few	TRBJ2-3	TRBV11-2	NA	TGTGCCAGCAGCTTAATCGGTCTCGGCACTATCACAGATACGCAGTATTTT	CASSLIGLGTITDTQYF
many	TRBJ2-1	TRBV7-7	TRBD2	TGTGCCAGCAGCTTACACGCGGGAGAGGCTGAGCAGTTCTTC	CASSLHAGEAEQFF
few	TRBJ1-5	TRBV20-1	NA	TGCAGTGCTAGTTGGCACAATAGCAATCAGCCCCAGCATTTT	CSASWHNSNQPQHF
NA	TRBJ1-5	TRBV10-3	NA	TGTGCCATCAGTGAGTCAGGGGACTCCAGGTTCAATCAGCCCCAGCATTTT	CAISESGDSRFNQPQHF
few	TRBJ1-5	TRBV20-1	TRBD1	TGCAGTGTTGGAGACAGGGACCCCAGGCCCCAGCATTTT	CSVGDRDPRPQHF
many	TRBJ2-5	TRBV20-1	TRBD2	TGCAGTGCGGCGGGGGGGCAGGAGACCCAGTACTTC	CSAAGGQETQYF
few	TRBJ1-1	TRBV28	NA	TGTGCCAGCAGCCGAACAGTTGGCGTTAGGGCTGAAGCTTTCTTT	CASSRTVGVRAEAFF
many	TRBJ2-3	TRBV7-3	NA	TGTGCCAGCAGCTGGAACCTAGGGGCAGATACGCAGTATTTT	CASSWNLGADTQYF
many	TRBJ2-1	TRBV5-5	TRBD2	TGTGCCAGCAGCTTGTTAGCGGGAGGTGACTTCTACAATGAGCAGTTCTTC	CASSLLAGGDFYNEQFF
NA	TRBJ1-1	TRBV6-1	NA	TGTGCCAGCAGGCAGACTCTGAACACTGAAGCTTTCTTT	CASRQTLNTEAFF
many	TRBJ2-1	TRBV20-1	NA	TGCAGTGCTAGAGATACGGTGAGGGGGGGCGTAGATGAGCAGTTCTTC	CSARDTVRGGVDEQFF
few	TRBJ2-4	TRBV20-1	NA	TGCAGTGCTAGTTATTTAGCCAAAAACATTCAGTACTTC	CSASYLAKNIQYF
many	TRBJ1-5	TRBV12-3/TRBV12-4	NA	TGTGCCAGCAGTCCACAGGGTGTCAGCAATCAGCCCCAGCATTTT	CASSPQGVSNQPQHF
many	TRBJ1-6	TRBV20-1	NA	TGCAGTGCTAGAGGTCCGGCCCTCCACTTT	CSARGPALHF
NA	TRBJ2-1	TRBV27	TRBD2	TGTGCCAGCAGTCCGTGGACTAGCGGTGATCATGAGCAGTTCTTC	CASSPWTSGDHEQFF
few	TRBJ2-5	TRBV7-2	NA	TGTGCCAGCAGCTTAGACCGTCAAGAGACCCAGTACTTC	CASSLDRQETQYF
few	TRBJ2-1	TRBV18	TRBD2	TGTGCCAGCTCACCAGAAGCGGGAACAAATGAGCAGTTCTTC	CASSPEAGTNEQFF
NA	TRBJ2-1	TRBV29-1	NA	TGCAGCGTTGTTGTAGGCCACAATGAGCAGTTCTTC	CSVVVGHNEQFF
few	TRBJ2-1	TRBV6-2/TRBV6-3	TRBD2	TGTGCCAGCAGTTACTCGAGGACTAGCGTCCCTCGTGAGCAGTTCTTC	CASSYSRTSVPREQFF
NA	TRBJ1-6	TRBV29-1	TRBD1	TGCAGCGTCCGGACAGGCTTTAATTCACCCCTCCACTTT	CSVRTGFNSPLHF
NA	TRBJ2-2	TRBV29-1	TRBD1	TGCAGCGTTGAAAACCGGGACAGCCTAAGGAACACCGGGGAGCTGTTTTTT	CSVENRDSLRNTGELFF
few	TRBJ2-3	TRBV5-1	NA	TGCGCCAGCAGCTTGGCTTTAGTGAGCACAGATACGCAGTATTTT	CASSLALVSTDTQYF
NA	TRBJ1-1	TRBV5-4	NA	TGTGCCAGCAGCTTGATGGGGGTAGGAGAGGTAACCATGAACACTGAAGCTTTCTTT	CASSLMGVGEVTMNTEAFF
few	TRBJ2-3	TRBV20-1	NA	TGCAGTGCTAGCCTCCTGTCCGTCGACACAGATACGCAGTATTTT	CSASLLSVDTDTQYF
NA	TRBJ2-4	TRBV12-3/TRBV12-4	TRBD1	TGTGCCAGCAGTTTTAGGGGACAGGGGGCCAACATTCAGTACTTC	CASSFRGQGANIQYF
many	TRBJ2-2	TRBV20-1	TRBD1	TGCAGTGCTAGTGGGGGACAGGGGGCCAACACCGGGGAGCTGTTTTTT	CSASGGQGANTGELFF
NA	TRBJ2-5	TRBV5-1	NA	TGCGCCAGCAGCCCGGTGACAGGCCAAGAGACCCAGTACTTC	CASSPVTGQETQYF
many	TRBJ2-1	TRBV7-2	NA	TGTGCCAGCAGGGCTTCGTACAATGAGCAGTTCTTC	CASRASYNEQFF
few	TRBJ2-7	TRBV7-3	NA	TGTGCCAGCAGCTTATTCCCATCCCCCTACGAGCAGTACTTC	CASSLFPSPYEQYF
many	TRBJ2-7	TRBV29-1	TRBD2	TGCAGCGTTGGGGGACTAGCGATAAACGAGCAGTACTTC	CSVGGLAINEQYF
once	TRBJ2-1	TRBV28	TRBD1	TGTGCCAGCAGTTTCTACAGGGGAGATAACAATGAGCAGTTCTTC	CASSFYRGDNNEQFF
many	TRBJ2-3	TRBV6-1	TRBD2	TGTGCCAGCAGGAGACTAGCGGACACAGATACGCAGTATTTT	CASRRLADTDTQYF
NA	TRBJ1-6	TRBV12-3/TRBV12-4	NA	TGTGCCAGCAGTTCCCGGGACCACCATAATTCACCCCTCCACTTT	CASSSRDHHNSPLHF
NA	TRBJ1-5	TRBV12-3/TRBV12-4	TRBD1	TGTGCCAGCAGTCCATCAACAGGGGGGGAGTCCCAGCATTTT	CASSPSTGGESQHF
few	TRBJ2-2	TRBV12-3/TRBV12-4	NA	TGTGCCAGCAGTTTTTATCGTGGGGGTTCCGGGGAGCTGTTTTTT	CASSFYRGGSGELFF
few	TRBJ2-1	TRBV18	TRBD1	TGTGCCAGCTCACCGAACCAGGGGGATGAGCAGTTCTTC	CASSPNQGDEQFF
many	TRBJ2-1	TRBV7-2	NA	TGTGCCAGCAGCTTAACCGAAATACAGGGATTGCGGTACAATGAGCAGTTCTTC	CASSLTEIQGLRYNEQFF
many	TRBJ2-2	TRBV28	NA	TGTGCCAGCAGAACCCGGGCCGGGGAGCTGTTTTTT	CASRTRAGELFF
NA	TRBJ2-7	TRBV18	NA	TGTGCCAGCTCACCACCGAGCTACTACGAGCAGTACTTC	CASSPPSYYEQYF
few	TRBJ2-1	TRBV7-3	TRBD2	TGTGCCAGCAGCTTAGCGGGACTAGCGTGGAATGAGCAGTTCTTC	CASSLAGLAWNEQFF
many	TRBJ2-5	TRBV4-2	TRBD2	TGTGCCAGCAGCCAAGATCGCGGGGGGCTGGAGACCCAGTACTTC	CASSQDRGGLETQYF
NA	TRBJ2-3	TRBV20-1	NA	TGCAGTGCTAGAGATCGGGTCAGAGGGTTCACAGATACGCAGTATTTT	CSARDRVRGFTDTQYF
NA	TRBJ2-1	TRBV30	NA	TGTGCCTGGAGTGACGGGGCCTACAATGAGCAGTTCTTC	CAWSDGAYNEQFF
few	TRBJ1-6	TRBV12-3/TRBV12-4	NA	TGTGCCAGCAGTCCGCGGGGAAGGGCATCCTATAATTCACCCCTCCACTTT	CASSPRGRASYNSPLHF
NA	TRBJ2-1	TRBV4-1	NA	TGCGCCAGCCGGTCCGGCTGGGATGAGCAGTTCTTC	CASRSGWDEQFF
NA	TRBJ2-7	TRBV7-2	NA	TGTGCCAGCAGGGCCTCTTCCTACGAGCAGTACTTC	CASRASSYEQYF
many	TRBJ2-5	TRBV6-5	NA	TGTGCCAGCAGTTACTCTCAGGGGAAAGAGACCCAGTACTTC	CASSYSQGKETQYF
many	TRBJ2-7	TRBV13	NA	TGTGCCAGCAGCCCCGGGGGCTCCGGCCGCTACGAGCAGTACTTC	CASSPGGSGRYEQYF
NA	TRBJ2-5	TRBV7-9	NA	TGTGCCAGCAGCTTGCCCCGTGGTCAAGAGACCCAGTACTTC	CASSLPRGQETQYF
many	TRBJ2-5	TRBV18	NA	TGTGCCAGCTCACCAACATGGAGGGACCAAGAGACCCAGTACTTC	CASSPTWRDQETQYF
NA	TRBJ1-1	TRBV30	TRBD1	TGTGCCTGGACTTCAGGGACAGGGGAAGCTTTCTTT	CAWTSGTGEAFF
few	TRBJ1-1	TRBV29-1	TRBD1	TGCAGCGTTGCGGGTGACAGGGGCGTTATAAACACTGAAGCTTTCTTT	CSVAGDRGVINTEAFF